Listed here are 18 T cell receptor beta chains from one sample, sequenced in a study of regulatory T cells in long-lasting Graves disease. CDR3-region Arm-PCR and iRepertoire HTBI primers produced the TCR beta libraries. TCRdb fed the multiplex PCR reads into MiXCR, producing one record per CDR3 protein. The table records over 300,000 distinct CDR3 sequences, about 19% of them present only once. The time point here: persistent/refractory GD, antithyroid drugs over 5 years with positive TRAb. PBMC-extracted RNA yielded the TCR library. The specimen comprised peripheral blood mononuclear cells (PBMCs), sampled when the disease was refractory, from a patient treated with antithyroid drugs. All receptors derive from a female donor with Graves disease.

The V gene is TRBV5-1, the J gene TRBJ1-3, with D perhaps matching TRBD1 (5 bases). The V gene lost 4 bases and the J gene lost 0 bases, with 14 bases spanning the gap. Germline CDR1 is SGHRS and CDR2 is YFSETQ. The CDR3 covers 16 residues. The DNA of the CDR3 is TGCGCCAGCAGCCGGGCGGGGGTGGACTCTGGAAACACCATATATTTT. Protein product: CASSRAGVDSGNTIYF.

This clonotype was detected ten times or more. J is TRBJ1-2 and V is TRBV5-1; D unresolved. The CDR3 is made up of 15 amino acids. Germline-derived CDR1 and CDR2 are SGHRS and YFSETQ. Trimming took off 0 bases at V and 3 bases at J, with 12 bases between the two ends. The chain's CDR3 is CASSLDPQVDYGYTF. The DNA of the CDR3 is TGCGCCAGCAGCTTGGACCCCCAAGTGGACTATGGCTACACCTTC.

V gene TRBV4-1 combines with J gene TRBJ1-1; D gene unclear. With 4 bases removed from V and 6 bases from J, the gap between germline ends came to 18 bases. Germline V gene sequence: CDR1 MGHRA, CDR2 YSYEKL. The CDR3 extends over 15 amino acids. CDR3 protein: CASSPTGVPGAEAFF. Written as DNA, the CDR3 is TGCGCCAGCAGCCCGACCGGGGTTCCCGGGGCTGAAGCTTTCTTT.

This clonotype was observed a few times. The V call is TRBV19, the J call TRBJ2-7; D tentatively fits TRBD1 or TRBD2 (6 bases each). Germline loops: CDR1 LNHDA, CDR2 SQIVND (reference sequence). Trimming took 4 bases from V and 5 from J, leaving 12 bases between them. CDR3 length: 13 residues. Here the CDR3 reads CASSTGGPNEQYF. Here the CDR3 DNA reads TGTGCCAGTAGTACCGGGGGCCCAAACGAGCAGTACTTC.

The J gene is TRBJ1-2, the V gene TRBV19; D remains ambiguous. CDR3 length: 16 residues. V was trimmed by 9 bases and J by 2 bases, leaving 22 bases between them. The V gene's germline CDR1 is LNHDA and CDR2 SQIVND (reference sequence). This CDR3 reads CASAIPGGGPNYGYTF. Written as DNA, the CDR3 is TGTGCCAGCGCAATCCCGGGAGGAGGGCCCAACTATGGCTACACCTTC.

The chain is built from TRBV4-1 and TRBJ1-4; TRBD1 matches 9 bases. The CDR3 loop spans 18 amino acids. CDR1 and CDR2 from the germline V gene are MGHRA and YSYEKL. V lost 3 bases, J lost 5 bases, and 13 bases stayed unmatched. Here the CDR3 DNA reads TGCGCCAGCAGCCAGAAATCCGGGACAGGGTGGAAGAATGAAAAACTGTTTTTT. It encodes CASSQKSGTGWKNEKLFF.

This clonotype has more than one count but fewer than ten. The genes are TRBV19 and TRBJ1-5; perhaps TRBD1 as D (6 bases). The V and J ends lost 7 bases and 0 bases respectively, with 16 bases between them. From germline, CDR1 is LNHDA and CDR2 SQIVND (reference sequence). The CDR3 consists of 16 residues. The DNA of the CDR3 is TGTGCCAGTACTACGGGGGCTTGGTATAGCAATCAGCCCCAGCATTTT. This encodes CASTTGAWYSNQPQHF. The entire variable domain, with the rest obtained from reference TRBV19 and TRBJ1-5, is as follows: DGGITQSPKYLFRKEGQNVTLSCEQNLNHDAMYWYRQDPGQGLRLIYYSQIVNDFQKGDIAEGYSVSREKKESFPLTVTSAQKNPTAFYLCASTTGAWYSNQPQHFGDGTRLSIL.

This clonotype has at least ten counts. The chain is built from TRBV20-1 and TRBJ2-7; 8 nucleotides align to TRBD2. Germline CDR1 is DFQATT and CDR2 is SNEGSKA (reference sequence). Trimming removed 3 bases from V and 3 bases from J; junction bases left unmatched: 4. The CDR3 has 13 residues. This CDR3 reads CSARPSGSYEQYF. In DNA form, the CDR3 reads TGCAGTGCTAGGCCGAGCGGGAGCTACGAGCAGTACTTC.

This chain joins TRBV13 and TRBJ1-3; D is possibly TRBD1 (5 bases). Germline CDR1 reads PRHDT; CDR2 reads FYEKMQ (reference sequence). The CDR3 totals 15 residues. Trimming removed 5 bases at V and 4 bases at J, with 15 bases between. The CDR3 spells CASSPRDRSGNTIYF. The CDR3 coding sequence is TGTGCCAGCAGCCCCAGGGACCGGTCGGGAAACACCATATATTTT.

This clonotype was counted only a few times. CDR3 sequence (DNA): TGTGCCAGCAGTTACTCTCGTCAGGACACTGAAGCTTTCTTT. Protein: CASSYSRQDTEAFF. The rearrangement links TRBV6-5 to TRBJ1-1, with D unclear. Germline V gives CDR1 MNHEY, CDR2 SVGAGI. The CDR3 is 14 amino acids. The V gene lost 0 bases and the J gene lost 3 bases, with 8 bases spanning the gap.

This clonotype was counted many times. V usage is TRBV12-3 or TRBV12-4 and J usage is TRBJ1-1; unclear D gene. With 9 bases removed from V and 0 bases from J, the gap between germline ends came to 8 bases. The CDR3 consists of 12 residues. The CDR3 here is CASAGLNTEAFF. CDR3 nucleotide sequence: TGTGCCAGTGCCGGACTGAACACTGAAGCTTTCTTT.

This clonotype was seen ten or more times. The chain links TRBV11-2 to TRBJ1-1; weak D call: TRBD1 (6 bases). Deletions cut 7 bases from V and 11 bases from J, with 20 bases between. From germline, CDR1 is SGHAT and CDR2 FQNNGV. The CDR3 sequence is 13 residues long. The CDR3 is CASTPQIGTNAFF. CDR3 sequence (DNA): TGTGCCAGCACCCCTCAGATAGGGACAAACGCTTTCTTT.

The gene calls are TRBV7-2 and TRBJ1-4; unclear D gene. V was shortened by 1 base and J by 3 bases, with 9 bases between the two germline ends. The CDR3 loop spans 15 amino acids. Germline CDR1 SGHTA, CDR2 FQGNSA. DNA of the CDR3: TGTGCCAGCAGCTTAGTCCTGGGTCCTAATGAAAAACTGTTTTTT. This sequence encodes CASSLVLGPNEKLFF.

This clonotype was recorded at least ten times. This sequence joins TRBV7-2 and TRBJ2-7, with TRBD2 as a possible D gene (5 bases). The CDR3 has 13 residues. V gave up 4 bases and J gave up 6 bases, with 13 bases separating them. Germline loops: CDR1 SGHTA, CDR2 FQGNSA. The CDR3 region is CASSSGYSGEQYF. Here the CDR3 DNA reads TGTGCCAGCAGCTCGGGGTACAGTGGCGAGCAGTACTTC.

The chain links TRBV6-5 to TRBJ1-2; D might be TRBD1 (5 bases). In germline, CDR1 is MNHEY, CDR2 SVGAGI. This CDR3 is 16 amino acids long. V shed 0 bases and J shed 2 bases, with 13 bases lying between them. CDR3 nucleotide sequence: TGTGCCAGCAGTTACTCGATCGGGGCCGTGAACTATGGCTACACCTTC. It yields the protein CASSYSIGAVNYGYTF.

This sequence joins TRBV7-9 and TRBJ2-3; 11 bases agree with TRBD1. Germline-derived CDR1 and CDR2 are SEHNR and FQNEAQ (reference sequence). The CDR3 covers 16 residues. The V segment lost 1 base and the J segment 7 bases; nucleotides outside the gene matches: 7. The CDR3 is CASSLDNGQGANTQYF. The CDR3 coding sequence is TGTGCCAGCAGCTTAGATAATGGACAGGGGGCCAATACGCAGTATTTT.

This clonotype was detected ten times or more. The V and J genes are TRBV12-3 or TRBV12-4 and TRBJ1-2; weak D call: TRBD1 (5 bases). Trimming left V 3 bases short and J 5 bases short, with 10 bases between. The CDR3 has 13 amino acids. CDR3 DNA sequence: TGTGCCAGCAGTTTTCCAGGGTGGTATGGCTACACCTTC. As protein: CASSFPGWYGYTF.

This clonotype was counted ten times or more. V usage is TRBV7-2 and J usage is TRBJ2-7, with a possible D match to TRBD2 (6 bases). Looked up from germline, CDR1 is SGHTA and CDR2 is FQGNSA. This CDR3 has 13 amino acids. With 3 bases removed from V and 4 bases from J, the gap between germline ends came to 10 bases. The CDR3 DNA reads TGTGCCAGCAGCTTCGGCCGGGAGTACGAGCAGTACTTC. Translation: CASSFGREYEQYF.